The clone carrying this T cell receptor (beta chain) was found once. V dropped 4 bases and J dropped 0 bases, with 7 bases sitting between them. The germline V gene has CDR1 ENHRY and CDR2 SYGVKD. The CDR3 consists of 13 residues. The data stem from a study of cytomegalovirus exposure and HLA in healthy donors. Amplification used 60 Vbeta primers and 13 Jbeta primers. The method was immunoSEQ multiplex PCR; TCRdb's version includes in-frame clones alone and lacks a portion of them. The sample carries a few hundred thousand clones, about 80% recorded once. Sequencing was done on a sample of PBMCs. The chain joins TRBV10-3 to TRBJ2-7; TRBD1 is a possible D gene (6 bases). The origin of this receptor is a man aged 40-49 years in good health and CMV-seronegative. The DNA of the CDR3 is TGTGCCATCAGTGGGGACACCTCCTACGAGCAGTACTTC. Amino acids: CAISGDTSYEQYF.